This T cell receptor beta chain was captured by sequencing in a study of T cells in Graves' hyperthyroidism and ophthalmopathy (dated by TCRdb to 2018 to 2020). Concerning the study at large: Peripheral blood was sampled at the time of initial diagnosis, prior to any treatment. TCR V-J signatures able to tell the groups apart were searched for in a discovery cohort of 95 or so patients, of whom around 43 had Graves' ophthalmopathy and roughly 59 had stable Graves' hyperthyroidism. Whether ophthalmopathy could be predicted prospectively was tested in an independent validation cohort made up of under 20 hyperthyroidism patients plus 17 patients who later progressed to ophthalmopathy. The 100 discovery patients were randomly split 7:3 into training and test sets. In six Graves' hyperthyroidism patients, the study also compared T-cell repertoires from thyroid tissue with T-cell repertoires from blood. Once sampling was done, hyperthyroidism patients were given methimazole at a starting dose of 30 mg daily, whereas ophthalmopathy patients were given high-dose intravenous methylprednisolone. According to the paper, TCR Vbeta CDR3 sequencing was carried out on around 140 peripheral blood samples, which came from approximately 41 ophthalmopathy, around 74 hyperthyroidism and roughly 17 progressor patients. General conclusions and limits of the study: Most expanded thyroid clonotypes (frequency above 0.001) were also detected in blood, suggesting blood repertoires may reflect thyroid immune responses. Sample size was not statistically predetermined, and blinding of investigators to group allocation was not performed. During validation, the model predicted progression to ophthalmopathy a median of about 6.5 months ahead of onset, with roughly 65% sensitivity and under 85% specificity. A model built on a 13 V-J signature distinguished ophthalmopathy from stable hyperthyroidism, reaching around 90% sensitivity and around 81% specificity in cross-validation and 80%/75% in testing.

The TCR beta CDR3 regions were amplified from RNA transcripts. For the first round of RT-PCR on the TCR CDR3, the HTBI primer set was used together with the Qiagen OneStep RT-PCR kit. Libraries were constructed in a second round of multiplex PCR, after which size selection and purification were performed. Paired-end sequencing of the libraries was performed with 100 bp reads on an Illumina HiSeq2000. On the authors' methods: SOAPnuke was used to process the raw data, removing reads that contained adapters or uncalled bases, had a mean Phred below 15, or lacked an exact match to the constant primer or identifier. High-quality paired reads were merged using COPE v1.2.5, and each unique nucleotide sequence was defined as a clonotype. Clonotypes were aligned to IMGT TRBV, TRBD and TRBJ reference segments using MiTCR v1.1. Analysis was restricted to V-J combinations with a frequency above 0.0001, which covered roughly 99% of repertoires. The TCS score was defined as the ratio of F50 (clonal expansion) to E x V (chaos), calculated using BLOSUM62-based TCRdist between CDR3 peptides within each V-J. Welch's t-statistics and random forest reduced 500 to 650 V-J features to around 14, which were used in a naive Bayes classifier (R e1071). TCRdb handled the public reads itself, with Q25 trimming in fastp and clone calling in MiXCR, and kept productive beta chains. Every CDR3 protein is listed once, alongside the most common genes and DNA of its rows. The V and J calls follow TCRdb's processing rather than the paper's. The sample table shows 600,000 to 750,000 distinct CDR3 sequences, and roughly 17% are seen once. Of the sample, 15% to 17% is held by the ten largest clones.

CDR1 and CDR2, per the germline V gene, are SGHDN and FVKESK. Measured from the cysteine to the phenylalanine, the CDR3 is 13 residues long. Only the CDR3 part of the read is kept: 39 bases, read in frame from the first base. Between the V and J ends, shortened by 4 bases and 3 bases respectively, the junction contains 9 bases. Stable Graves' hyperthyroidism was defined as no progression to ophthalmopathy during 18 months of follow-up. The hyperthyroidism patients were between 18 and 65 years old and newly diagnosed, with a disease duration of less than 2 months. Patients with uncontrolled infections, other autoimmune diseases, pregnancy or lactation were excluded. Diagnoses were based on clinical symptoms, serum thyroxine and TRAb, thyroid ultrasound and orbital computed tomography. PBMCs were separated from roughly 9.6 ml of fresh peripheral blood using Ficoll-Paque density gradient centrifugation. Total RNA was extracted using Trizol reagent, and RNA quality was assessed on an Agilent 2100 Bioanalyzer.

This clonotype was seen repeatedly, ten times or more. The antigen it binds to is not known. No base quality information exists; no much larger clone differs at one position. This receptor was taken from a man aged 50-59 years with Graves' hyperthyroidism. The material sequenced was blood. The V gene is TRBV14 and the J gene is TRBJ1-1; a tentative D call is TRBD1 (5 bases match). The CDR3 protein sequence reads: CASSRQRDTEAFF. Here is the DNA: TGTGCCAGCAGCCGACAGAGGGACACTGAAGCTTTCTTT.